A selection of T cell receptor beta chains follows, all from one sample in a study of T cell repertoires in cytomegalovirus infection. TCRdb passed the reads through MiXCR, listing each CDR3 protein once. Seen here are 370,000 or so distinct CDR3 sequences, about 32% observed once, and the top ten hold roughly 13%. No antigen has been assigned to these receptors. Sequencing used cultured PBMCs, obtained from culture after CMV antigen stimulation. These receptors were obtained from a human donor in good health (CMV status not recorded). Some clones in this sample may be carry-over from other donors' samples. The CDR3 runs from the conserved cysteine through the conserved F or W. Fields, in order: J gene, D gene, V gene, CDR3 length, clone size, CDR3 protein, CDR3 DNA. A D gene is named only where the DNA matches it firmly. Clone sizes are given selectively: once, few, many, or a class where the clone is expanded.

>TRBJ1-2|-|TRBV6-2/TRBV6-3|13|many
CASGGGPNYGYTF
TGTGCCAGTGGAGGGGGGCCGAACTATGGCTACACCTTC
>TRBJ1-1|-|TRBV4-1|17|-
CASSQDRGLRVGTEAFF
TGCGCCAGCAGCCAAGATAGGGGCCTTCGAGTTGGAACTGAAGCTTTCTTT
>TRBJ1-1|-|TRBV7-2|13|few
CASSLYSYTEAFF
TGTGCCAGCAGCCTTTACAGTTACACTGAAGCTTTCTTT
>TRBJ1-1|-|TRBV10-3|14|-
CAIKVPGADTEAFF
TGTGCCATCAAAGTCCCGGGGGCGGACACTGAAGCTTTCTTT
>TRBJ1-4|TRBD1|TRBV6-6|15|-
CASRRGTANNEKLFF
TGTGCCAGCAGACGGGGGACAGCTAATAATGAAAAACTGTTTTTT
>TRBJ1-1|-|TRBV7-6|13|-
CASANMMNTEAFF
TGTGCCAGCGCGAACATGATGAACACTGAAGCTTTCTTT
>TRBJ1-5|TRBD1|TRBV28|20|many
CASSLRSIRPGQGLLGPQHF
TGTGCCAGCAGTTTACGCTCGATCCGTCCGGGACAGGGACTATTGGGGCCCCAGCATTTT
>TRBJ2-7|-|TRBV29-1|10|-
CSVEAYEQYF
TGCAGCGTTGAAGCCTACGAGCAGTACTTC
>TRBJ2-7|TRBD2|TRBV6-1|13|-
CASKRGTGGEQYF
TGTGCCAGCAAGAGAGGCACGGGGGGCGAGCAGTACTTC
>TRBJ2-1|-|TRBV9|14|-
CASSDGGTNNEQFF
TGTGCCAGCAGCGATGGGGGAACCAACAATGAGCAGTTCTTC
>TRBJ1-2|-|TRBV19|14|-
CASRPSGEGYGYTF
TGTGCCAGTAGACCTAGCGGGGAAGGCTATGGCTACACCTTC
>TRBJ2-2|-|TRBV14|15|-
CASSQRGLGTGELFF
TGTGCCAGCAGCCAGAGAGGGCTGGGCACCGGGGAGCTGTTTTTT
>TRBJ1-1|-|TRBV6-4|13|few
CASSAGFGSEAFF
TGTGCCAGCAGTGCGGGGTTTGGCTCTGAAGCTTTCTTT
>TRBJ1-1|TRBD1|TRBV6-2/TRBV6-3|14|-
CASSYSRGPTEAFF
TGTGCCAGCAGTTACTCGAGGGGGCCCACTGAAGCTTTCTTT
>TRBJ2-1|TRBD2|TRBV10-3|16|-
CAISEATSGSLMYQFF
TGTGCCATCAGTGAGGCTACTAGCGGGAGTCTTATGTACCAGTTCTTC
>TRBJ2-5|TRBD2|TRBV11-1|16|-
CASSFPSGRNQETQYF
TGTGCCAGCAGCTTCCCTAGCGGGAGAAACCAAGAGACCCAGTACTTC
>TRBJ1-5|-|TRBV19|15|-
CASSIDRQVLQPQHF
TGTGCCAGTAGTATAGATCGGCAGGTCTTGCAGCCCCAGCATTTT
>TRBJ2-3|-|TRBV14|17|-
CASSQDPSGPSTDTQYF
TGTGCCAGCAGCCAAGATCCCAGCGGGCCAAGCACAGATACGCAGTATTTT
>TRBJ2-1|TRBD2|TRBV7-9|13|few
CASSSTSTNEQFF
TGTGCCAGCAGCTCGACTAGCACCAATGAGCAGTTCTTC
>TRBJ2-7|-|TRBV6-2/TRBV6-3|13|-
CASSPFERVEQYF
TGTGCCAGCAGCCCTTTTGAAAGGGTGGAGCAGTACTTC
>TRBJ2-2|TRBD2|TRBV20-1|15|-
CSARSLAGTGGELFF
TGCAGTGCTAGATCACTAGCGGGAACGGGCGGGGAGCTGTTTTTT
>TRBJ1-4|-|TRBV6-1|14|-
CASSLTADRQKLFF
TGTGCCAGCAGCCTGACAGCGGACCGTCAAAAACTGTTTTTT
>TRBJ1-1|-|TRBV2|15|-
CASSKMDRLNTEAFF
TGTGCCAGCAGCAAGATGGACAGACTGAACACTGAAGCTTTCTTT
>TRBJ1-5|TRBD1|TRBV24-1|15|few
CATSAGGGGWQPQHF
TGTGCCACCAGTGCAGGGGGTGGAGGATGGCAGCCCCAGCATTTT
>TRBJ1-5|TRBD1|TRBV27|15|few
CASSRDSWSNQPQHF
TGTGCCAGCAGTAGGGACAGTTGGAGCAATCAGCCCCAGCATTTT
>TRBJ1-5|-|TRBV12-3/TRBV12-4|15|-
CASSPSGAGNQPQHF
TGTGCCAGCAGCCCCTCGGGGGCGGGTAATCAGCCCCAGCATTTT
>TRBJ2-4|-|TRBV4-3|13|-
CASSHTGENIQYF
TGCGCCAGCAGCCACACGGGGGAAAACATTCAGTACTTC